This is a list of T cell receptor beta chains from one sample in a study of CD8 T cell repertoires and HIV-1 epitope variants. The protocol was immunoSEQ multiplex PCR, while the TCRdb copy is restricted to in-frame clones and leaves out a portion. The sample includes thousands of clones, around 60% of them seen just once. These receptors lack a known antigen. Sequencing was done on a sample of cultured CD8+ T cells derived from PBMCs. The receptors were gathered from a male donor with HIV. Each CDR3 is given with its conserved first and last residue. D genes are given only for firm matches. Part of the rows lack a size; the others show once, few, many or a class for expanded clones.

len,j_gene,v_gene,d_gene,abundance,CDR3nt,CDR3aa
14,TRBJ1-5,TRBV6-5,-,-,TGTGCCAGCAGTGAGGACAGCAGCAATCAGCCCCAGCATTTT,CASSEDSSNQPQHF
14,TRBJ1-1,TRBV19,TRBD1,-,TGTGCCAGTAGTATCGACAGGGGGGGCACTGAAGCTTTCTTT,CASSIDRGGTEAFF
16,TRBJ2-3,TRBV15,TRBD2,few,TGTGCCACCAGCTCCTCCCTAGCGGGGCTCACAGATACGCAGTATTTT,CATSSSLAGLTDTQYF
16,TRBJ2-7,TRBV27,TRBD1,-,TGTGCCAGCAGTTTATTCTTTGGGACAGTTCCCTACGAGCAGTACTTC,CASSLFFGTVPYEQYF
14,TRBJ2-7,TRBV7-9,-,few,TGTGCCAGCAGCTTAGGGGGATCCGACTACGAGCAGTACTTC,CASSLGGSDYEQYF
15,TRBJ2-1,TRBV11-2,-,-,TGTGCCAGCAGCGTACATGCCGACTCCTACAATGAGCAGTTCTTC,CASSVHADSYNEQFF
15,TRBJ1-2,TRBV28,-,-,TGTGCCAGCAGTTTAGGGGGGATGTTTAGCTATGGCTACACCTTC,CASSLGGMFSYGYTF
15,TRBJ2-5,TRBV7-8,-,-,TGTGCCAGCAGCCCAAGGAGGGGATTCCAAGAGACCCAGTACTTC,CASSPRRGFQETQYF
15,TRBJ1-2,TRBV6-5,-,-,TGTGCCAGCAGTTACGGCCAGGGAGTTTTGGATGGCTACACCTTC,CASSYGQGVLDGYTF
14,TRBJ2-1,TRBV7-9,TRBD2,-,TGTGCCAGCAAGCATCTAGCGGGGTACAATGAGCAGTTCTTC,CASKHLAGYNEQFF
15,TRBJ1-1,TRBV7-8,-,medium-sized,TGTGCCAGCAGCCCCGGCCTCGGTGGAGTAGGTGAAGCTTTCTTT,CASSPGLGGVGEAFF
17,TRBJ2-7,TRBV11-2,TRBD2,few,TGTGCCAGCAGCTTAACCCCGGAGCTAGCGGGAGTGTATGAGCAGTACTTC,CASSLTPELAGVYEQYF
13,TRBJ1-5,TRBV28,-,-,TGTGCCAGCAGTTTTAGTAGCAATCAGCCCCAGCATTTT,CASSFSSNQPQHF
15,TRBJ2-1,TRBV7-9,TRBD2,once,TGTGCCAGCAGCTTACTAGCGGGAGAGGGCAATGAGCAGTTCTTC,CASSLLAGEGNEQFF
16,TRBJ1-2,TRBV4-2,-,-,TGTGCCAGCAGCCCTTGGCCGGTAGAATTGGACTATGGCTACACCTTC,CASSPWPVELDYGYTF
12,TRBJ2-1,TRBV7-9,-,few,TGTGCCAGCAGCCACCTTGGCAATGAGCAGTTCTTC,CASSHLGNEQFF
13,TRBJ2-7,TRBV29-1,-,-,TGCAGCGCCGGGCGGGGGCAAACTTACGAGCAGTACTTC,CSAGRGQTYEQYF
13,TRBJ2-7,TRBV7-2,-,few,TGTGCCAGCAGCCTTACAGGGTCGGACGAGCAGTACTTC,CASSLTGSDEQYF
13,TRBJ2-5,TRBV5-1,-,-,TGCGCCAGCAGGTGGGAGGTCGAAGAGACCCAGTACTTC,CASRWEVEETQYF
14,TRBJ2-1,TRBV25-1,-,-,TGTGCCAGCAGGTATAGCGGACAGAACAATGAGCAGTTCTTC,CASRYSGQNNEQFF
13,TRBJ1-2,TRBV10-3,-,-,TGTGCCATCATCATTCCACAGGGTAACGGCTACACCTTC,CAIIIPQGNGYTF
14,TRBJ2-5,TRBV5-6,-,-,TGTGCCAGCAGCTTGGGAGGGGAGAGAGAGACCCAGTACTTC,CASSLGGERETQYF
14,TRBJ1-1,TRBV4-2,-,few,TGTGCCAGCAGCCAAGAAAGGGGGAACACTGAAGCTTTCTTT,CASSQERGNTEAFF
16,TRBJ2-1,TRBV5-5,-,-,TGTGCCAGCAGCTTATCGGACAAGGGCTCCTACAATGAGCAGTTCTTC,CASSLSDKGSYNEQFF
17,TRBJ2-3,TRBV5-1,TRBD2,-,TGCGCCAGCCAAGATGCCGGGCTAGCGGGGTTCACAGATACGCAGTATTTT,CASQDAGLAGFTDTQYF
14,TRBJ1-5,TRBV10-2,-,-,TGCGCCAGCAGTGAGGTAATAAGCAATCAGCCCCAGCATTTT,CASSEVISNQPQHF
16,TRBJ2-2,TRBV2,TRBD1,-,TGTGCCAGCAGTGAAGATTGGGCAGGGGGTGGCGGGGAGCTGTTTTTT,CASSEDWAGGGGELFF
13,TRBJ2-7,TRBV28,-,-,TGTGCCAGCAGTCCCTGGACAGAGTACGAGCAGTACTTC,CASSPWTEYEQYF
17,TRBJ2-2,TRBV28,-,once,TGTGCCAGCAGCCATCTTAAGGGGGATGTGAACACCGGGGAGCTGTTTTTT,CASSHLKGDVNTGELFF
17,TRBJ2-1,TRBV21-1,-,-,TGTGCCAGCAGCAAACCCCCCATACAGTTCTCCTACAATGAGCAGTTCTTC,CASSKPPIQFSYNEQFF
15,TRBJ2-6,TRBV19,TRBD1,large,TGTGCCAGTGGGACAGGGGGCTCTGGGGCCAACGTCCTGACTTTC,CASGTGGSGANVLTF
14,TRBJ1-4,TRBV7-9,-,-,TGTGCCAGCAGCCAAGGGGGAACGAATGAAAAACTGTTTTTT,CASSQGGTNEKLFF
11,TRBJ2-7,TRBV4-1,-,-,TGCGCCAGCAGCCTACAAGGGATTTGGCACTTC,CASSLQGIWHF
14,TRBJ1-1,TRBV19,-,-,TGTGCCAGTAGTATCGGGCTGGGGGGAACTGAAGCTTTCTTT,CASSIGLGGTEAFF
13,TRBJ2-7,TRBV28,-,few,TGTGCCAGCAGTTATGCACGGGTTGGAGAGCAGTACTTC,CASSYARVGEQYF
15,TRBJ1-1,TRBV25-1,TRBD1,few,TGTGCCAGCAGTCCCTACAGGGGGAATGACACTGAAGCTTTCTTT,CASSPYRGNDTEAFF